This TCR beta chain was sequenced in a study of a mutant IDH1 vaccine in newly diagnosed glioma. This clone was observed once. Its antigen is not identified. One junction end disagrees with the germline gene, perhaps due to a read error. General study findings and limits: It was about 95% of patients that developed vaccine-induced immune responses.

Time point: baseline, week 1 (first vaccination visit). Treatment here: pre-vaccination baseline after standard-of-care therapy. CDR3 size: 16 residues. Germline V CDR1 and CDR2: SNHLY, FYNNEI. The method was immunoSEQ multiplex PCR; TCRdb's version includes in-frame clones alone and lacks a portion of them. Here the sample spans around 64,000 clones, about 86% being singletons. Source: peripheral blood mononuclear cells (PBMCs), taken from a glioma patient treated with radiotherapy, temozolomide or both. The genes are TRBV2 and TRBJ1-1; 9 positions match TRBD1. This receptor was obtained from a woman aged 18-30 years with glioma. Some clones in this sample may be carry-over from other donors' samples. CDR3 region: CASREVRGQGGTEAFF. For the CDR3, the DNA is TGTGCCAGCAGAGAAGTCCGGGGACAGGGAGGGACTGAAGCTTTCTTT.